Described below is a single T cell receptor beta chain sequence and its context. This clone has only one observation. It has no known antigen specificity. No per-base quality is available; no much larger clone lies one base away. Trimming at the junction amounts to 2 bases on V and 4 bases on J, and the germline ends lie 17 bases apart. Measured from the cysteine to the phenylalanine, the CDR3 is 16 residues long. CDR3 DNA only is kept here, 48 bases in frame from base 1. CDR1 and CDR2, looked up from the germline V gene (reference sequence), are LNHNV and YYDKDF. Amplification of TRB CDR3 regions from genomic DNA was performed at survey-level depth using the immunoSEQ two-step multiplex PCR. Synthetic inline TR CDR3 controls covering all V-J pairings were spiked into each PCR so that template counts could be estimated and amplification bias removed. Reads were processed so that amplification and sequencing bias were reduced, and quantification was performed against synthetic TR CDR3 analogs. In the source study's methods: In ImmunoSEQ Analyzer, raw data were processed so that out-of-frame sequences and CDR3s with stop codons were removed, with gene names following IMGT nomenclature. Normalized Shannon entropy, defined as 1 minus Pielou's evenness, served as the summary measure of repertoire diversity. TRB sequences were considered identical only when V gene, J gene and CDR3 were shared. Public PML clonotypes were CDR3s shared by two or more PML-onset samples but absent earlier, in controls, and in public databases. Positional CDR3 amino acid composition was analyzed in Skylign with the observed count method. Drawn from immuneACCESS, this table holds only the in-frame rearrangements with V and J called that TCRdb kept. Clones are partly lost; checked studies trace under half to an unresolved V gene and leave the rest unexplained. V and J calls and clone size come straight from that table; D and trimming were deduced from the DNA. The sample table records tens of thousands of clones; over 90% of these occur just once. Less than 2% of the sample is in the top ten clones.

What the time point label conveys for this sample: before natalizumab initiation. Interferon beta had previously been received by all listed patients, and all PML patients were female. Blood samples for T0 were taken before the first natalizumab infusion. Isolation of peripheral blood mononuclear cells was performed by Ficoll-Hypaque density gradient centrifugation. This sample was taken from a study of multiple sclerosis patients with progressive multifocal leukoencephalopathy (dated by TCRdb to about 2019). Study-level background: Four to six MS patients treated with natalizumab who did not develop PML were sampled longitudinally as controls. Peripheral T and B cells were examined in MS patients who went on to develop PML (4 under natalizumab, 1 after alemtuzumab) as well as in treated patients who did not. Longitudinal follow-up was performed in two natalizumab-treated patients who later developed PML, from before therapy through 6 and 12 months to PML onset. The study aimed to detect JC virus-specific or public T-cell expansions arising at the time of PML onset.

Here is what the overall study found, with its caveats: When PML developed, neither common TRBV or TRBJ gene usage nor preferential TRBV-TRBJ pairings were detected. Analysis was restricted to peripheral blood, although for natalizumab-associated PML, cerebrospinal fluid or brain lymphocytes might be more informative. Less diverse TRB repertoires in most PML patients were suggested by lower normalized Shannon entropy, whereas values near 1 were observed in the natalizumab-treated controls. Because the cohort was small and descriptive, it remained unclear whether the findings reflect JC virus infection or general immunocompromise. Although TRB clones above 0.5% frequency turned up only in PML patients, the clones expanded at PML onset were already present before and during natalizumab therapy.

The sample consisted of PBMCs. The chain was built from TRBV15 and TRBJ1-1, with TRBD1 as a weak D call on 5 bases. The clonotype comes from a man aged 25 to 40 with multiple sclerosis. Here the CDR3 is given as CATSRRITGTVTEAFF. The DNA reads TGTGCCACCAGCAGACGCATTACAGGTACGGTCACTGAAGCTTTCTTT. The CDR3 plus the reference TRBV15 and TRBJ1-1 genes for the other parts give the full variable domain: DAMVIQNPRYQVTQFGKPVTLSCSQTLNHNVMYWYQQKSSQAPKLLFHYYDKDFNNEADTPDNFQSRRPNTSFCFLDIRSPGLGDTAMYLCATSRRITGTVTEAFFGQGTRLTVV.